This is a list of T cell receptor beta chains from one sample in a study of cytomegalovirus exposure and HLA in healthy donors. Clones were sequenced by immunoSEQ multiplex PCR, and TCRdb holds only the in-frame ones, with some missing. The top ten clones hold around 0.96% of a sample with roughly 180,000 clones, roughly 80% of them seen once. Sequencing was carried out using PBMCs. Receptors originate from a man under 40 in good health and CMV-seronegative. CDR3s include the opening cysteine and the closing phenylalanine or tryptophan. A D gene is named only where the DNA matches it firmly. The size field is filled for only some rows; it gives once, few, many or a size class.

TRBD1	TRBV5-4	TRBJ2-5	-	TGTGCCAGCAGCTTGTCTGACAGGGTGTTTTCGGAGACCCAGTACTTC	CASSLSDRVFSETQYF
-	TRBV4-2	TRBJ2-3	-	TGTGCCAGCAGCCAAGAAGGAGGAGATACGCAGTATTTT	CASSQEGGDTQYF
TRBD2	TRBV28	TRBJ2-3	-	TGTGCCAGCGATCGGGGGGTGAGAGGAGCAATCCGCACAGATACGCAGTATTTT	CASDRGVRGAIRTDTQYF
-	TRBV23-1	TRBJ2-3	once	TGCGCCAGCCACAGGCCCCCACCCTCTGGACATGACCTCACAGATACGCAGTATTTT	CASHRPPPSGHDLTDTQYF
-	TRBV7-9	TRBJ2-7	-	TGTTCCAGCAGCTATGAGCCCTACGAGCAGTACTTC	CSSSYEPYEQYF
-	TRBV7-9	TRBJ2-7	-	TGTGCCAGCAGCTCAAACCCTCCTGCGGTAGGGGGTGAGCAGTACTTC	CASSSNPPAVGGEQYF
TRBD1	TRBV5-1	TRBJ2-2	-	TGCGCCAGCAGTCAGACAGGGGGGAACACCGGGGAGCTGTTTTTT	CASSQTGGNTGELFF
TRBD2	TRBV29-1	TRBJ2-3	-	TGCAGCGTCCGACGTGGCGGGAGTGCTAGCACAGATACGCAGTATTTT	CSVRRGGSASTDTQYF
-	TRBV2	TRBJ1-2	-	TGTGCCAGCAGTGATCAGGGTGACTATGGCTACACCTTC	CASSDQGDYGYTF
-	TRBV29-1	TRBJ2-7	-	TGCAGCGTTGTCCCCCTCTATTCCTACGAGCAGTACTTC	CSVVPLYSYEQYF
-	TRBV7-2	TRBJ1-5	-	TGTGCCAGCAGCTTACTAGAAGCGCTGCCCCAGCATTTT	CASSLLEALPQHF
-	TRBV4-1	TRBJ2-1	-	TGCGCCAGCAGCTCCCAGTGGGTAGGGGCGTACAATGAGCAGTTCTTC	CASSSQWVGAYNEQFF
-	TRBV6-5	TRBJ1-1	-	TGTGCCAGCAGTTCCGGACAGTTGACTGAAGCTTTCTTT	CASSSGQLTEAFF
TRBD2	TRBV7-8	TRBJ2-2	-	TGTGCCAGCCGGCCCCCGGGGGGAGCCGGGGAGCTGTTTTTT	CASRPPGGAGELFF
TRBD2	TRBV19	TRBJ2-7	-	TGTGCCAGTAGTAAGACTAGCGGGGCCCCCTACGAGCAGTACTTC	CASSKTSGAPYEQYF
-	TRBV12-5	TRBJ1-6	few	TGTGCTAGTGGGTGGACAGACTATAATTCACCCCTCCACTTT	CASGWTDYNSPLHF
-	TRBV6-5	TRBJ1-1	-	TGTGCCAGCAGTGAAGAGGAGAACACTGAAGCTTTCTTT	CASSEEENTEAFF
-	TRBV14	TRBJ2-5	-	TGTGCCACCATCGTTGGGAGCGGCCGGGGAGAGACCCAGTACTTC	CATIVGSGRGETQYF
TRBD1	TRBV27	TRBJ1-2	-	TGTGCCAGCAGTCTGACAGGGTTAACGTTAGGCTACACCTTC	CASSLTGLTLGYTF
-	TRBV2	TRBJ2-5	-	TGTGCCAGCTGGGCTTGGGAAGAGACCCAGTACTTC	CASWAWEETQYF
TRBD2	TRBV6-1	TRBJ2-1	-	TGTGCCAGCAGTGAAGTCGGCGGGAGAACTGAGCAGTTCTTC	CASSEVGGRTEQFF
TRBD2	TRBV30	TRBJ2-3	-	TGTGCCTGGTCTAGCGGGAGTGCAGATACGCAGTATTTT	CAWSSGSADTQYF
TRBD1	TRBV27	TRBJ1-1	-	TGTGCCAGCAGTTTAAGCGGACAGGGGTGGGACACTGAAGCTTTCTTT	CASSLSGQGWDTEAFF
TRBD2	TRBV5-4	TRBJ2-7	-	TGTGCCAGCAGCTCGTATGCTAGCGGGAGTCAGTGGTTCGAGCAGTACTTC	CASSSYASGSQWFEQYF
TRBD1	TRBV27	TRBJ1-1	once	TGTGCCAGCAGTTTAAATAGACAGGGGGAGGGAAGCACTGAAGCTTTCTTT	CASSLNRQGEGSTEAFF
-	TRBV4-3	TRBJ2-1	-	TGCGCCAGCAGCCCCGGGATAGCTTACTACAATGAGCAGTTCTTC	CASSPGIAYYNEQFF
-	TRBV9	TRBJ1-3	-	TGTGCCAGCAGCGCGACAGGTCCGAGCTCTGGAAACACCATATATTTT	CASSATGPSSGNTIYF
-	TRBV14	TRBJ2-1	-	TGTGCCAGCAGCCCCCAGCGCCACAATGAGCAGTTCTTC	CASSPQRHNEQFF
TRBD2	TRBV28	TRBJ2-5	few	TGTGCCAGCATTCCCGGGGGGGCACACGAGACCCAGTACTTC	CASIPGGAHETQYF
-	TRBV2	TRBJ1-5	once	TGTGCCAGCAGTGTAAGTACAGAGTGGAGCAATCAGCCCCAGCATTTT	CASSVSTEWSNQPQHF
TRBD2	TRBV11-3	TRBJ2-1	once	TGTGCCAGCAGTACCGGGACATTGGGACTAGCGGGTGACAATGAGCAGTTCTTC	CASSTGTLGLAGDNEQFF
-	TRBV5-6	TRBJ2-7	-	TGTGCCAGCAGCACAGGAGCCTACGAGCAGTACTTC	CASSTGAYEQYF
-	TRBV11-3	TRBJ2-1	once	TGTGCCAGCAGCTTAAACGGTGTTTCTGAGCAGTTCTTC	CASSLNGVSEQFF
-	TRBV30	TRBJ1-1	-	TGTGCCTGGCGCACTGTTTTGAACACTGAAGCTTTCTTT	CAWRTVLNTEAFF
-	TRBV5-1	TRBJ2-5	-	TGCGCCAGCAGCTTGAGAGGGGGGGTAAAGGAGACCCAGTACTTC	CASSLRGGVKETQYF
TRBD2	TRBV6-6	TRBJ2-1	-	TGTGCCAGCAGTCTCCCGGGACTAGCGAATGAGCAGTTCTTC	CASSLPGLANEQFF
TRBD2	TRBV7-9	TRBJ2-7	-	TGTGCCAGCAACCCTTCGGGGGGGCAATACGAGCAGTACTTC	CASNPSGGQYEQYF
-	TRBV7-2	TRBJ1-1	-	TGTGCCAGCAGCCCCTCGGGTGTGTCTTTCCCTGAAGCTTTCTTT	CASSPSGVSFPEAFF
-	TRBV5-1	TRBJ2-1	-	TGCGCCAGCAGGGAACCCCTAGACAATGAGCAGTTCTTC	CASREPLDNEQFF
TRBD2	TRBV27	TRBJ2-5	-	TGTGCCAGCACCCCAGGAGGACTAGCGGACAGGCCTCCGACGGAGACCCAGTACTTC	CASTPGGLADRPPTETQYF
-	TRBV12-2	TRBJ1-1	-	TGTGCAAGTCGCTTACCACAGACTGAAGCTTTCTTT	CASRLPQTEAFF
-	TRBV6-6	TRBJ2-5	-	TGTGCCAGCAGCCCCGGTACAACTAACCAAGAGACCCAGTACTTC	CASSPGTTNQETQYF
TRBD1	TRBV30	TRBJ2-7	-	TGTGCCTGGAGTGGGAACAGGGGGCAGGGCGAGCAGTACTTC	CAWSGNRGQGEQYF
-	TRBV11-3	TRBJ2-2	-	TGTGCCAGCAGCTTGATTTGGAGGTCACCCGGGGAGCTGTTTTTT	CASSLIWRSPGELFF
-	TRBV11-2	TRBJ2-7	-	TGTGCCAGCAGCTTGGGGAGCTTCGGGCAGTACTTC	CASSLGSFGQYF
-	TRBV28	TRBJ1-1	few	TGTGCCAGCAGTTTCCAGGGCAGGGTCATTCCTGAAGCTTTCTTT	CASSFQGRVIPEAFF
-	TRBV7-9	TRBJ1-1	-	TGTTCCAGCAGCTTTAGCCCCTCTTACGGGGAGAACACTGAAGCTTTCTTT	CSSSFSPSYGENTEAFF
-	TRBV5-1	TRBJ1-2	-	TGCGCCAGCAGCTGGGCGGGCCAAACTCAAGAAGAGGGCTACACCTTC	CASSWAGQTQEEGYTF
-	TRBV27	TRBJ2-7	-	TGTGCCAGCAGTTTATCCGGAGTGTTCTACGAGCAGTACTTC	CASSLSGVFYEQYF
-	TRBV30	TRBJ2-7	-	TGTGCCTGGAGCCTTTCTGACAGGGAGGTCCGTTTC	CAWSLSDREVRF
TRBD1	TRBV4-1	TRBJ1-5	-	TGCGCCAGCAGCCAATTAGACAGGGGCGTTCAGCCCCAGCATTTT	CASSQLDRGVQPQHF
TRBD2	TRBV4-1	TRBJ2-1	-	TGCGCCAGCAGCCAAGTAGCGGGGGGCCTCTATGAGCAGTTCTTC	CASSQVAGGLYEQFF